This T cell receptor (beta chain) is drawn from a study of identical twins. Findings of the study overall: Memory repertoires showed no such pattern, whereas abundant cord blood beta clonotypes carried fewer insertions. Its conclusions, products of cross-sectional statistical analysis, did not come from following the same donors.

The CDR3 runs to 15 residues. One entry per CDR3 protein results from TCRdb running MiXCR on the 5' RACE reads. The table shows about 810,000 distinct CDR3 sequences, with 9% to 15% occurring only once. A remark on this clonotype: Its antigen is as yet unknown.

This same sample was also part of a study on yellow fever vaccine responses in identical twins.

Sequenced: PBMCs. The genes are TRBV21-1 and TRBJ2-2; TRBD2 reflects the table's D call only, with no check against the DNA. TRBV21-1 is given as a pseudogene. The TCR sequence derives from a woman aged 18-30 years in good health. The CDR3 loop reads CASSNDSSLTGELFF. CDR3 nucleotide sequence: TGTGCCAGCAGCAATGACTCTAGCCTCACCGGGGAGCTGTTTTTT.